The entry that follows covers one TCR beta chain sequence. Its antigen is as yet unknown. The data were taken from a study of shared clonotypes between healthy human individuals. CD45RO-negative CD8 cells positively selected for CCR7 made up the naive population, which excluded terminally differentiated effector memory CD45RA+ cells. Germline CDR1 SGHVS, CDR2 FNYEAQ. Trimming at V came to 2 bases and at J to 4 bases, leaving 11 bases not matched to a gene. The CDR3 runs to 17 residues. The DNA input per sorted-subset replicate PCR was about 220 ng, corresponding to some 33,000 T cell genomes. The data were produced by immunoSEQ multiplex PCR, yet TCRdb's version contains in-frame clones alone and is incomplete. Seen here are under 2,000,000 clones, about 95% observed once, and the top ten hold 1.2%. The study's findings and limits: Generation probabilities were higher for clonotypes shared across all four sorted-subset donors than for unshared ones. With few donors, the genetic and exposure-history diversity represented was limited. Sharing across a few donors was seen in roughly 5% of naive CD4 clonotypes.

The chain has TRBV7-6 and TRBJ2-3, with 8 positions matching TRBD1. Sequencing input: naive CD8+ T cells sorted from blood. The clonotype originates from a man aged 18-30 years in good health. The CDR3 here is CASSLSLPGGLPDTQYF. CDR3 bases: TGTGCCAGCAGCTTAAGCTTGCCAGGGGGCTTGCCAGATACGCAGTATTTT.